The present entry profiles one TCR beta chain with its context. Its target is unknown. Time point indicated: week 35, safety follow-up. One vaccine dose held 300 ug of mutant IDH1 20-mer peptide and came with topical imiquimod. Patients came in for eight vaccinations, in weeks 1, 3, 5, 7, 11, 15, 19 and 23. The sample comes from a study of a mutant IDH1 vaccine in newly diagnosed glioma. Study summary: Following radiotherapy alone, or alongside temozolomide cycles, vaccination was started after an interval of 4-6 weeks. Earlier care involved radiotherapy, temozolomide, or both, and the majority received both.

Study-wide findings and caveats: Patients showed vaccine-induced immune responses at a rate of more than 80%.

Deletions cut 7 bases from V and 0 bases from J, with 13 bases between. Germline values: CDR1 MGHRA, CDR2 YSYEKL. This CDR3 has 15 residues. TCRdb keeps only in-frame clones here, not all; method: immunoSEQ multiplex PCR. The repertoire holds under 60,000 clones, 76% seen once, with 10% to 15% in the top ten. Sequencing used PBMCs, obtained from a glioma patient whose treatment included an IDH1 peptide vaccine. This sequence joins TRBV4-1 and TRBJ2-4; D is tentatively TRBD1 or TRBD2 (5 bases each). The TCR sequence derives from a man aged 40-50 years with glioma. The CDR3 nucleotides read TGCGCCAGCATGGGGACCGAGGGAGCCAAAAACATTCAGTACTTC. Encoded protein: CASMGTEGAKNIQYF.